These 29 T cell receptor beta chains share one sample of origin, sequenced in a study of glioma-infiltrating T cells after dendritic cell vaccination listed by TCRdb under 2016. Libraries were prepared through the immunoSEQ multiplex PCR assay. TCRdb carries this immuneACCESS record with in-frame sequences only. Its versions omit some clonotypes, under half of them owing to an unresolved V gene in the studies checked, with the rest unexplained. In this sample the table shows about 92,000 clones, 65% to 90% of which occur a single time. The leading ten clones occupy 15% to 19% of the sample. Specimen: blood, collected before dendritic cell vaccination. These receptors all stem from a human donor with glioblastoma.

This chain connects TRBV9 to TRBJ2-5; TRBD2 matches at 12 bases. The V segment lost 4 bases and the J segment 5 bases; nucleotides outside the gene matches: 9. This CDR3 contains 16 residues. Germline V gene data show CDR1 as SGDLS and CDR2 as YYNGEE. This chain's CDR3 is CASSSEAGTSGETQYF. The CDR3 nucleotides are TGTGCCAGCAGCTCAGAGGCCGGGACTAGCGGGGAGACCCAGTACTTC. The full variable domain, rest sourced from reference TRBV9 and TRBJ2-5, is DSGVTQTPKHLITATGQRVTLRCSPRSGDLSVYWYQQSLDQGLQFLIQYYNGEERAKGNILERFSAQQFPDLHSELNLSSLELGDSALYFCASSSEAGTSGETQYFGPGTRLLVL.

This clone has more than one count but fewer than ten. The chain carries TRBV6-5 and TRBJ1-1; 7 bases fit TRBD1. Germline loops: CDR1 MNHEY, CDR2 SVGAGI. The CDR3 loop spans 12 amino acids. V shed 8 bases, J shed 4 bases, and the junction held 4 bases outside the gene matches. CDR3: CASRDRLTEAFF. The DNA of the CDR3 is TGTGCCAGCCGGGACAGACTCACTGAAGCTTTCTTT.

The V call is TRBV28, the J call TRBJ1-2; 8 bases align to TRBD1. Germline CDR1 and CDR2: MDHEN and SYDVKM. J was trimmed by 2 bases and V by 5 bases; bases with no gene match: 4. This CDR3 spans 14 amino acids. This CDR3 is CASSEGQGNYGYTF. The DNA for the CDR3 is TGTGCCAGCAGTGAAGGACAGGGAAACTATGGCTACACCTTC.

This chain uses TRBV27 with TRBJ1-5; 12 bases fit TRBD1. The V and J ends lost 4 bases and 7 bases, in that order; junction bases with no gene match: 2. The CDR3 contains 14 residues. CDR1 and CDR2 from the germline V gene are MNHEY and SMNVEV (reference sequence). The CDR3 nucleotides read TGTGCCAGCAGTTCGGGACAGGGGGCCCAGCCCCAGCATTTT. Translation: CASSSGQGAQPQHF.

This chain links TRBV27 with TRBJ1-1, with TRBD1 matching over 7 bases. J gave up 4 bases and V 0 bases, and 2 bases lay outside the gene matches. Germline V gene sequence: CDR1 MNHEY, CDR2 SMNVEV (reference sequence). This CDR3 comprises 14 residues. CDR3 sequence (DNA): TGTGCCAGCAGTTTATCGGCAGGGGGCACTGAAGCTTTCTTT. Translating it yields CASSLSAGGTEAFF.

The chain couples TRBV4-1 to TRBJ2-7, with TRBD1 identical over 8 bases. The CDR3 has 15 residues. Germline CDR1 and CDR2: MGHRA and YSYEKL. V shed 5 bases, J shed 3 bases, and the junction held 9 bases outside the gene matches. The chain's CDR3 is CASSETDGQGYEQYF. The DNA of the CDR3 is TGCGCCAGCAGCGAAACAGACGGACAGGGCTACGAGCAGTACTTC.

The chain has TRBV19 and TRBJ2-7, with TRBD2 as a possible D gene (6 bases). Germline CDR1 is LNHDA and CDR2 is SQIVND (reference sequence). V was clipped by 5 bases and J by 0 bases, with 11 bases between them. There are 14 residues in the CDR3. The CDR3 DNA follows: TGTGCCAGTAGTCAGGGACTCAGCTCCTACGAGCAGTACTTC. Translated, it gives CASSQGLSSYEQYF.

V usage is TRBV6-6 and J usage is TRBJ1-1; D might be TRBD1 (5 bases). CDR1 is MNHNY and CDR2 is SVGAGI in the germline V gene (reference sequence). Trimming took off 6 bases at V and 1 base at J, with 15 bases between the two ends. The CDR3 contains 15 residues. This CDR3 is CASRPRGSPNTEAFF. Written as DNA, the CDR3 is TGTGCCAGCAGGCCTCGGGGGTCCCCGAACACTGAAGCTTTCTTT.

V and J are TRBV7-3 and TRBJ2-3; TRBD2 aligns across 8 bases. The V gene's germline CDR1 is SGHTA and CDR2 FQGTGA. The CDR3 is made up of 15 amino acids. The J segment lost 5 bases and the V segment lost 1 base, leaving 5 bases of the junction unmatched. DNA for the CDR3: TGTGCCAGCAGCTTAAACGGGGGGGCGGTAGATACGCAGTATTTT. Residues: CASSLNGGAVDTQYF.

As DNA, the CDR3 is TGTGCCAGCAGTTTATCTTACGAGCAGTACTTC. Its translation is CASSLSYEQYF. This sequence joins TRBV27 and TRBJ2-5, with D unclear. Matching the DNA end better, TRBJ2-7 makes the J call doubtful. The CDR3 is 11 residues long. CDR1 MNHEY and CDR2 SMNVEV come from the germline V gene (reference sequence).

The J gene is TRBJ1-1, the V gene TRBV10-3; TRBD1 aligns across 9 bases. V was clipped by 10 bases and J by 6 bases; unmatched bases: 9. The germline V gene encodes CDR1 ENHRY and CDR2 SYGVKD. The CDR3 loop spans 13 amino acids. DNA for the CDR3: TGTGCCACCCAGACAGGGGGAGTCCCTGAAGCTTTCTTT. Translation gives CATQTGGVPEAFF.

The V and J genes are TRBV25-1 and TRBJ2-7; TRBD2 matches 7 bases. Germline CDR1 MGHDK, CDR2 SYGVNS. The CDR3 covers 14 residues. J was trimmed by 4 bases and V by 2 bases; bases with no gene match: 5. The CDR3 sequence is CASSETSESYEQYF. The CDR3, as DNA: TGTGCCAGCAGTGAAACTAGCGAGAGTTACGAGCAGTACTTC.

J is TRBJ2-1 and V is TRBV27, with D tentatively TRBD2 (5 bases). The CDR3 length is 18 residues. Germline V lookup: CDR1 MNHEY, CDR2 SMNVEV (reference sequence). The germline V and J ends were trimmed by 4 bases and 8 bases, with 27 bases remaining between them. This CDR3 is CASSSKLAPLSVSDEQFF. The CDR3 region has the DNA TGTGCCAGCAGTTCGAAGCTAGCCCCCCTCTCGGTAAGCGATGAGCAGTTCTTC.

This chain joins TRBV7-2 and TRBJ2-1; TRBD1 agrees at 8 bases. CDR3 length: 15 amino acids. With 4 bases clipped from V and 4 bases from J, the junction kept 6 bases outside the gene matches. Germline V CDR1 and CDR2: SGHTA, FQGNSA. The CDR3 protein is CASSSDRANYNEQFF. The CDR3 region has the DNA TGTGCCAGCAGCTCGGACAGGGCCAATTACAATGAGCAGTTCTTC.

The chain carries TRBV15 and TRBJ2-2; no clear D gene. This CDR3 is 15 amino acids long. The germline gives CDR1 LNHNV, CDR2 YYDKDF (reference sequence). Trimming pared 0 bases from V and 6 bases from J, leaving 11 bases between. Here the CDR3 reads CATSRDPRVPGELFF. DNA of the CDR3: TGTGCCACCAGCAGAGATCCCCGGGTGCCCGGGGAGCTGTTTTTT. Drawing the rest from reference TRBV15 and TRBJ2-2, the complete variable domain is DAMVIQNPRYQVTQFGKPVTLSCSQTLNHNVMYWYQQKSSQAPKLLFHYYDKDFNNEADTPDNFQSRRPNTSFCFLDIRSPGLGDTAMYLCATSRDPRVPGELFFGEGSRLTVL.

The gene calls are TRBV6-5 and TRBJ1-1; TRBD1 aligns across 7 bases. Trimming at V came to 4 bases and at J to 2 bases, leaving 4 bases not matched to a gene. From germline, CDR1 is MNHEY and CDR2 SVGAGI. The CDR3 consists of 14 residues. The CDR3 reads CASSLGQLNTEAFF. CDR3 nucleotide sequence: TGTGCCAGCAGTTTGGGACAGCTCAACACTGAAGCTTTCTTT.

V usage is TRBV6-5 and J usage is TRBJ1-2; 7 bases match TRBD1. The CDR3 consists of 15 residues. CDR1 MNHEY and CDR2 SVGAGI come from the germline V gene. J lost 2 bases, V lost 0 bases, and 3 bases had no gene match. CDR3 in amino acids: CASSYSRDSNYGYTF. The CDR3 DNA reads TGTGCCAGCAGTTACTCAAGGGACAGCAACTATGGCTACACCTTC.

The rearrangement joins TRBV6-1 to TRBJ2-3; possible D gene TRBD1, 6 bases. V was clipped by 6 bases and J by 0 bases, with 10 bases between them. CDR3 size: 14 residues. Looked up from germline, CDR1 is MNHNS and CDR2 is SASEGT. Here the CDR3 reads CASRGALSTDTQYF. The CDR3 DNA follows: TGTGCCAGCAGGGGGGCCCTTAGCACAGATACGCAGTATTTT.

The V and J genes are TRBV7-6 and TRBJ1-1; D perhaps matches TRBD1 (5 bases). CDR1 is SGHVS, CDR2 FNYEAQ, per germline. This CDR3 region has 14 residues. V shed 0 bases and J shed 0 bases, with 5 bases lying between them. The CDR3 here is CASSLAGVNTEAFF. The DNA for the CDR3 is TGTGCCAGCAGCTTAGCAGGGGTGAACACTGAAGCTTTCTTT.

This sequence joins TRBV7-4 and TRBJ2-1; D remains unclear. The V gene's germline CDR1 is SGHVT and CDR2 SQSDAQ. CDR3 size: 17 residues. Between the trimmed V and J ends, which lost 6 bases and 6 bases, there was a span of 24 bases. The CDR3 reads CASRHGVVAPLGNEQFF. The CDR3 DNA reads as TGTGCCAGCAGGCACGGTGTGGTAGCACCGCTTGGCAATGAGCAGTTCTTC.

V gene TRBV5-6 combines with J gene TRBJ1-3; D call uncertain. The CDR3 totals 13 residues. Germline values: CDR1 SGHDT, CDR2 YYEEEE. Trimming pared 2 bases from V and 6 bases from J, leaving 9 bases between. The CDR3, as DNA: TGTGCCAGCAGCTTCGTAGGAGTAAACACCATATATTTT. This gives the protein CASSFVGVNTIYF.

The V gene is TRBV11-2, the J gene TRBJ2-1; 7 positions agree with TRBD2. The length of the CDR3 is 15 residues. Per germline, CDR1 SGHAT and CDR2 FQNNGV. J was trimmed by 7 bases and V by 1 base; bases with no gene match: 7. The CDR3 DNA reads TGTGCCAGCAGCTTAGGCCAGGGAGGGCGGAATGAGCAGTTCTTC. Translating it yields CASSLGQGGRNEQFF.

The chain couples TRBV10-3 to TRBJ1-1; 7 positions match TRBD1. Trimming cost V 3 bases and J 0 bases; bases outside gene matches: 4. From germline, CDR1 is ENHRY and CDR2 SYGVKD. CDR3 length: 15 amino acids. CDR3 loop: CAISDRDSLNTEAFF. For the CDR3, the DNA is TGTGCCATCAGTGACCGGGACAGCTTGAACACTGAAGCTTTCTTT.

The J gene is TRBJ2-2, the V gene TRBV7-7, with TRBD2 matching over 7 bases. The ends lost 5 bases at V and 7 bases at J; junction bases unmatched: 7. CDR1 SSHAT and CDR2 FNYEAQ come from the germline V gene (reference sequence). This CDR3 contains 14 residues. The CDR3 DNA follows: TGTGCCAGCAGCCCACGGAGCGGGATCGGGGAGCTGTTTTTT. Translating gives CASSPRSGIGELFF. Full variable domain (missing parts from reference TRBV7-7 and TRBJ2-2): GAGVSQSPRYKVTKRGQDVTLRCDPISSHATLYWYQQALGQGPEFLTYFNYEAQPDKSGLPSDRFSAERPEGSISTLTIQRTEQRDSAMYRCASSPRSGIGELFFGEGSRLTVL.

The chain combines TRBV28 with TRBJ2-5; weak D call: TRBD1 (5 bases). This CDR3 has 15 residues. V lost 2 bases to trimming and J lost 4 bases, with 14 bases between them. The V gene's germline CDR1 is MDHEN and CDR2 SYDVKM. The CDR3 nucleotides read TGTGCCAGCAGTTTAAAAACGGGTCAGGGAGAGACCCAGTACTTC. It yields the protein CASSLKTGQGETQYF.

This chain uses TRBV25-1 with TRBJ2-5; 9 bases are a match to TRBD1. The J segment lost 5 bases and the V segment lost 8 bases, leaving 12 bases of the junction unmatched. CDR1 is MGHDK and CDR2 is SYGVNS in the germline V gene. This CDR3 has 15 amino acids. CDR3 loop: CASGDWDRERETQYF. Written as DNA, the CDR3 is TGTGCCAGCGGAGACTGGGACAGGGAGAGGGAGACCCAGTACTTC.

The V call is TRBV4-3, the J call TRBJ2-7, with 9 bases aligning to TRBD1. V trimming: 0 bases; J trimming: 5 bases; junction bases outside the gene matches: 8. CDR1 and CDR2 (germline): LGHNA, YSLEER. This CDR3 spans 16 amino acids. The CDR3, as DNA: TGCGCCAGCAGCCAAGATCGGAGGACAGGGGCCCACGAGCAGTACTTC. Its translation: CASSQDRRTGAHEQYF.

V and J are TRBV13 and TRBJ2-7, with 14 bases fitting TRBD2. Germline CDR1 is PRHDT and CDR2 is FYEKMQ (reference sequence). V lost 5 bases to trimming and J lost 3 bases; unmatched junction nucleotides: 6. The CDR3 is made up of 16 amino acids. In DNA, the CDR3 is TGTGCCAGCAGCATCCCCGGACTAGCGGGGGGCTACGAGCAGTACTTC. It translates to CASSIPGLAGGYEQYF.

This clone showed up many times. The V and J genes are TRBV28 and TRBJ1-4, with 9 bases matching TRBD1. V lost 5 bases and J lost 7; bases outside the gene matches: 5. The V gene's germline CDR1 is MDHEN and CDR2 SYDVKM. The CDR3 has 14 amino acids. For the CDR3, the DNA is TGTGCCAGCAGTGGGGACAGGGAAGGTGAAAAACTGTTTTTT. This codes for CASSGDREGEKLFF.